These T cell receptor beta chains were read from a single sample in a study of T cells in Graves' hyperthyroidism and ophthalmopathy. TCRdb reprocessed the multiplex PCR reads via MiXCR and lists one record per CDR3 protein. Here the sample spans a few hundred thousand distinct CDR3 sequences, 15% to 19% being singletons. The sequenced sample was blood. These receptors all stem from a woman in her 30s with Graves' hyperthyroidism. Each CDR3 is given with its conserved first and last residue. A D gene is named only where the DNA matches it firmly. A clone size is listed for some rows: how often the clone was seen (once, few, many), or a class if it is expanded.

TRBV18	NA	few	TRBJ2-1	CASSPKRADNEQFF	TGTGCCAGCTCACCCAAGCGGGCGGATAATGAGCAGTTCTTC
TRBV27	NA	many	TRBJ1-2	CASSLKSGDGPYGYTF	TGTGCCAGCAGTTTAAAATCCGGAGACGGTCCCTATGGCTACACCTTC
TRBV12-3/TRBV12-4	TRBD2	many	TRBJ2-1	CASSGLAGPEQFF	TGTGCCAGCAGTGGACTAGCGGGACCTGAGCAGTTCTTC
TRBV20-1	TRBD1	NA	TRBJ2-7	CSARRDRGYEQYF	TGCAGTGCTAGGAGGGACAGGGGGTACGAGCAGTACTTC
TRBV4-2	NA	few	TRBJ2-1	CASSPRYDSRSYNEQFF	TGTGCCAGCAGCCCCAGATACGACAGCCGCTCCTACAATGAGCAGTTCTTC
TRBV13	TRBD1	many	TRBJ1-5	CASSHGQGSQPQHF	TGTGCCAGCAGCCACGGACAGGGGTCTCAGCCCCAGCATTTT
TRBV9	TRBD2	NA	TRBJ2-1	CASSVMGLAYNEQFF	TGTGCCAGCAGCGTCATGGGACTAGCCTACAATGAGCAGTTCTTC
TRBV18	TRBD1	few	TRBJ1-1	CASSPVAGGPEPNTEAFF	TGTGCCAGCTCACCGGTCGCAGGGGGACCCGAACCGAACACTGAAGCTTTCTTT
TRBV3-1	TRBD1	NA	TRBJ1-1	CASSPHDRGPDNTEAFF	TGTGCCAGCAGCCCACACGACAGGGGCCCTGATAACACTGAAGCTTTCTTT
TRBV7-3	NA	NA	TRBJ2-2	CASGLSGGRGAGELFF	TGTGCCAGCGGCTTATCTGGGGGGAGAGGGGCCGGGGAGCTGTTTTTT
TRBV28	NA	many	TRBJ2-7	CASSLMASQGVEQYF	TGTGCCAGCAGTTTGATGGCGAGCCAGGGTGTGGAGCAGTACTTC
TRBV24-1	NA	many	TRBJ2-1	CATSEGPYNEQFF	TGTGCCACCAGTGAGGGGCCCTACAATGAGCAGTTCTTC
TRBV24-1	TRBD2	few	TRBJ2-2	CATSDVPGLADSPNTGELFF	TGTGCCACCAGTGATGTCCCGGGACTAGCGGACTCTCCGAACACCGGGGAGCTGTTTTTT
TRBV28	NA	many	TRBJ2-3	CASSLMREGTDTQYF	TGTGCCAGCAGTTTGATGAGGGAAGGGACAGATACGCAGTATTTT
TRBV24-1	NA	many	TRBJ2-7	CATSDTVEQYF	TGTGCCACCAGTGATACAGTTGAGCAGTACTTC
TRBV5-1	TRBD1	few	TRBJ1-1	CASSSQGAYTEAFF	TGCGCCAGCAGCTCACAGGGGGCCTACACTGAAGCTTTCTTT
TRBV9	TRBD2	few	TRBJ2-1	CASSVNPGTSGRSYNEQFF	TGTGCCAGCAGCGTTAATCCCGGGACTAGCGGGAGATCCTACAATGAGCAGTTCTTC
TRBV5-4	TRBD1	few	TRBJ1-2	CASSPDVGATGPNGYTF	TGTGCCAGCAGCCCAGATGTGGGAGCGACAGGGCCTAACGGCTACACCTTC
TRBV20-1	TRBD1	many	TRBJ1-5	CSARTGGLNQPQHF	TGCAGTGCTCGGACAGGGGGCCTCAATCAGCCCCAGCATTTT
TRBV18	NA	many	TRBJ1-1	CASSLGPSSEPFF	TGTGCCAGCTCCCTAGGGCCTTCTAGTGAACCTTTCTTT
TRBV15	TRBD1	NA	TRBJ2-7	CATSRNDRGNEQYF	TGTGCCACCAGCCGAAACGACAGGGGAAACGAGCAGTACTTC
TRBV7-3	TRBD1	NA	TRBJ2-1	CASSRQGQGYTFRAEQFF	TGTGCCAGCAGTCGACAGGGGCAGGGTTATACATTCCGTGCGGAGCAGTTCTTC
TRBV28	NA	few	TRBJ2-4	CASVPGLAKNIQYF	TGTGCCAGCGTGCCCGGTCTAGCCAAAAACATTCAGTACTTC
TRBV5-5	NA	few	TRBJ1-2	CASSLRGGPYGYTF	TGTGCCAGCAGCCTCCGAGGGGGGCCCTATGGCTACACCTTC
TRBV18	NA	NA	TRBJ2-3	CASSPYRVGGGTDTQYF	TGTGCCAGCTCACCCTACAGGGTTGGAGGAGGCACAGATACGCAGTATTTT
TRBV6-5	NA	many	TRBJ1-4	CASSYSREDPTNEKLFF	TGTGCCAGCAGTTACTCGAGGGAAGACCCAACTAATGAAAAACTGTTTTTT
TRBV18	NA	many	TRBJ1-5	CASSPGRDQPQHF	TGTGCCAGCTCACCCGGGAGGGATCAGCCCCAGCATTTT
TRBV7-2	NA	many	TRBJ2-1	CASSPTRDPTYGEQFF	TGTGCCAGCAGCCCCACCCGGGACCCGACGTACGGTGAGCAGTTCTTC
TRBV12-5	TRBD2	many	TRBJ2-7	CASGLSGTSSSYEQYF	TGTGCTAGTGGTTTGTCCGGGACTAGCTCCTCCTACGAGCAGTACTTC
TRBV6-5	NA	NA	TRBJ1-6	CASSYLASSYNSPLHF	TGTGCCAGCAGTTACTTAGCAAGCTCCTATAATTCACCCCTCCACTTT
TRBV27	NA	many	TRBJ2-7	CASSLNGFGYEQYF	TGTGCCAGCAGTTTAAACGGGTTTGGCTACGAGCAGTACTTC
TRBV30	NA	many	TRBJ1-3	CAWTPKVAGNTIYF	TGTGCCTGGACCCCGAAGGTAGCTGGAAACACCATATATTTT
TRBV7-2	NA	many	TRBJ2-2	CASRDSFGELFF	TGTGCCAGCAGAGACTCGTTCGGGGAGCTGTTTTTT
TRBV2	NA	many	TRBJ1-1	CASPGGGPTEAFF	TGTGCCAGCCCCGGGGGGGGTCCCACTGAAGCTTTCTTT
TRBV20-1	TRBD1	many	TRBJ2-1	CSARGDRGLGNEQFF	TGCAGTGCTAGAGGCGACAGGGGGCTGGGAAATGAGCAGTTCTTC
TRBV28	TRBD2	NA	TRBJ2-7	CASSLWGTSESYEQYF	TGTGCCAGCAGTTTATGGGGGACTAGCGAGAGCTACGAGCAGTACTTC